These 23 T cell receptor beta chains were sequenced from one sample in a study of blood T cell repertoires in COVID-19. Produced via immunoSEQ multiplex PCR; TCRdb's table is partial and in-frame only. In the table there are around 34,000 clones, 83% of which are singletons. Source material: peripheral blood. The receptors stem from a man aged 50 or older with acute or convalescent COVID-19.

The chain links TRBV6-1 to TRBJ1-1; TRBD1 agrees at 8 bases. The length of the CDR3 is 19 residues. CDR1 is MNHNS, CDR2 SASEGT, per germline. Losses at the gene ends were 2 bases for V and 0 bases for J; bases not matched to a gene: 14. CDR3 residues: CASSEQGRDRRFMNTEAFF. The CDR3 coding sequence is TGTGCCAGCAGTGAACAGGGGCGGGACAGGCGCTTTATGAACACTGAAGCTTTCTTT.

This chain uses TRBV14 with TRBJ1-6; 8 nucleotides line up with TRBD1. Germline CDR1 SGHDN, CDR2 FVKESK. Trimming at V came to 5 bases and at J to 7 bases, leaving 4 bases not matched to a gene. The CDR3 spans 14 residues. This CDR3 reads CASSYDRGNSPLHF. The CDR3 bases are TGTGCCAGCAGCTATGACAGGGGAAATTCACCCCTCCACTTT. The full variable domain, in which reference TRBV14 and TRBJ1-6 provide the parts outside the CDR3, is EAGVTQFPSHSVIEKGQTVTLRCDPISGHDNLYWYRRVMGKEIKFLLHFVKESKQDESGMPNNRFLAERTGGTYSTLKVQPAELEDSGVYFCASSYDRGNSPLHFGNGTRLTVT.

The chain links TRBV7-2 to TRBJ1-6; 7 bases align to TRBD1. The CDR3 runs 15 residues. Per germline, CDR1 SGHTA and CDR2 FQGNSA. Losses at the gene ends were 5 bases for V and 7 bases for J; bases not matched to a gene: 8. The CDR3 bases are TGTGCCAGCAGCCCAGCCACAGGGGCCAATTCACCCCTCCACTTT. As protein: CASSPATGANSPLHF. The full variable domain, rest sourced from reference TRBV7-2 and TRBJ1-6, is GAGVSQSPSNKVTEKGKDVELRCDPISGHTALYWYRQSLGQGLEFLIYFQGNSAPDKSGLPSDRFSAERTGGSVSTLTIQRTQQEDSAVYLCASSPATGANSPLHFGNGTRLTVT.

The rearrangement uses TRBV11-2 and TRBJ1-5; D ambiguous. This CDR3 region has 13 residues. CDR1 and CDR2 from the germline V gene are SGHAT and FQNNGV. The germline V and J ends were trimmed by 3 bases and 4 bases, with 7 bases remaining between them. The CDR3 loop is CASSFGENQPQHF. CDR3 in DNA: TGTGCCAGCAGCTTCGGAGAGAATCAGCCCCAGCATTTT.

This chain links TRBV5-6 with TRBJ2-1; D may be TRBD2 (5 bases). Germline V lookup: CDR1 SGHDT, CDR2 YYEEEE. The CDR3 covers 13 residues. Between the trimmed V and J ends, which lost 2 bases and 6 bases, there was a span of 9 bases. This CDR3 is CASSFSSSNEQFF. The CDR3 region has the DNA TGTGCCAGCAGCTTTTCTAGCAGCAATGAGCAGTTCTTC. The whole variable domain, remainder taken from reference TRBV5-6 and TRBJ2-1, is DAGVTQSPTHLIKTRGQQVTLRCSPKSGHDTVSWYQQALGQGPQFIFQYYEEEERQRGNFPDRFSGHQFPNYSSELNVNALLLGDSALYLCASSFSSSNEQFFGPGTRLTVL.

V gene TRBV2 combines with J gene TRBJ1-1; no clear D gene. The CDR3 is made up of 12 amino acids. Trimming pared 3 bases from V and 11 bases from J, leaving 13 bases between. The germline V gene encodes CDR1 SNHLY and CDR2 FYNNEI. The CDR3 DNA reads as TGTGCCAGCAGTGATCTTTCCCAAGAGGCTTTCTTT. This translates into CASSDLSQEAFF.

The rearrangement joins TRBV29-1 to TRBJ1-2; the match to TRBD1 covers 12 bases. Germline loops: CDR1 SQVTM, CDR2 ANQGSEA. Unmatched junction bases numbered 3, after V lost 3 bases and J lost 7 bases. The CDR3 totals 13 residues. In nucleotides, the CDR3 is TGCAGCGTTGACCCGGGACAGGGGGCTGGCTACACCTTC. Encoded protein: CSVDPGQGAGYTF.

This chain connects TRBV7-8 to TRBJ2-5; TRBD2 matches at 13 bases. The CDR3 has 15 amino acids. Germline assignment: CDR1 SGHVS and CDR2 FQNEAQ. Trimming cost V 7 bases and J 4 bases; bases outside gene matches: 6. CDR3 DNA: TGTGCCAGCACTACACTAGCGGGAGGGGGAGAGACCCAGTACTTC. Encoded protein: CASTTLAGGGETQYF.

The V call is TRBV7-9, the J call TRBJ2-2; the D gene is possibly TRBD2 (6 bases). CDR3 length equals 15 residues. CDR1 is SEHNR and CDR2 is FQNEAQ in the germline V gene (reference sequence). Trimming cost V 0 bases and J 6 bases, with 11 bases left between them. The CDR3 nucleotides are TGTGCCAGCAGCTTAGCCTTGACTAGATCCGGGGAGCTGTTTTTT. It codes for CASSLALTRSGELFF.

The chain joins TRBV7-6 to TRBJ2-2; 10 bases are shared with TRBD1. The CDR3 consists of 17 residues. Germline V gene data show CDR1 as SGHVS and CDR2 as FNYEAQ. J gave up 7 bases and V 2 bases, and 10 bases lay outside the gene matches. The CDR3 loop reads CASSLRNDRGQGGELFF. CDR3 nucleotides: TGTGCCAGCAGCTTACGGAACGACAGGGGGCAGGGCGGGGAGCTGTTTTTT.

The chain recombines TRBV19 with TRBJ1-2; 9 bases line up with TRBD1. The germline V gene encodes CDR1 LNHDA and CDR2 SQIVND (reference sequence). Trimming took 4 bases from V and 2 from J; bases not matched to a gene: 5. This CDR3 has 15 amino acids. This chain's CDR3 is CASSTKGQGNYGYTF. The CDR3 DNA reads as TGTGCCAGTAGTACCAAGGGACAGGGAAACTATGGCTACACCTTC.

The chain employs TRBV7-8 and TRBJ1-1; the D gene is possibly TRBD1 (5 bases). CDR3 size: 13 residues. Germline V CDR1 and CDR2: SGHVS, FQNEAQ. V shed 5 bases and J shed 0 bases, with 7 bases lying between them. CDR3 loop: CASSKGVNTEAFF. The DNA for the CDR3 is TGTGCCAGCAGCAAAGGGGTGAACACTGAAGCTTTCTTT.

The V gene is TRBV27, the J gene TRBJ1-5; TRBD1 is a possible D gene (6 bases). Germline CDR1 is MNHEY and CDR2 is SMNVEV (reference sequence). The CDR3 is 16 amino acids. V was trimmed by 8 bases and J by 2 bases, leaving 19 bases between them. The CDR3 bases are TGTGCCAGCCAGGCTTGGGGGCGCTTAGGCAATCAGCCCCAGCATTTT. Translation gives CASQAWGRLGNQPQHF.

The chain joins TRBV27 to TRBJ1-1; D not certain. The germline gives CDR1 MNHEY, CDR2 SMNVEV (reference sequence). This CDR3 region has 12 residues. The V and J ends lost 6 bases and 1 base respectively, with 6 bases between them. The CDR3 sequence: CASSRQNTEAFF. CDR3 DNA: TGTGCCAGCAGCAGACAGAACACTGAAGCTTTCTTT.

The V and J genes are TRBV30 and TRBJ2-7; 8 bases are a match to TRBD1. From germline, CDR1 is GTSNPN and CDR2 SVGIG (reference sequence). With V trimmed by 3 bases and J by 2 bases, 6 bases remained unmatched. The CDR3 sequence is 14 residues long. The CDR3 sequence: CAWSTGTGAYEQYF. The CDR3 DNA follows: TGTGCCTGGAGCACCGGGACAGGCGCCTACGAGCAGTACTTC.

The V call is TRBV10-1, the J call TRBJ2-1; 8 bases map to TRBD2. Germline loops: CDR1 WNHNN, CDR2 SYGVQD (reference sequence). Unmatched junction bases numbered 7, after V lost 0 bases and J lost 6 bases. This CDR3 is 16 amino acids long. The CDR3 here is CASSESGLGGGNEQFF. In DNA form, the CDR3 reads TGCGCCAGCAGTGAGTCGGGACTAGGGGGAGGCAATGAGCAGTTCTTC.

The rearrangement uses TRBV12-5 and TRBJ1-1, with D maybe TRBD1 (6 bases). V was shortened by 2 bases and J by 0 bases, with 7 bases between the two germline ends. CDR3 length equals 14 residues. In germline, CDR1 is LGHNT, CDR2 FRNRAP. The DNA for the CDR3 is TGTGCTAGTGGTTTGACAGGGCTGAACACTGAAGCTTTCTTT. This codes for CASGLTGLNTEAFF.

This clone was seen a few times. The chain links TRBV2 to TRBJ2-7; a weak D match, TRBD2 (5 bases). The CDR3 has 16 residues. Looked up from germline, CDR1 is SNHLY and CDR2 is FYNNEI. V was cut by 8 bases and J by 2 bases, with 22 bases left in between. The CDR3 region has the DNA TGTGCCAGCGGTGCGCCCCAGTCGCGGGCGACCTACGAGCAGTACTTC. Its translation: CASGAPQSRATYEQYF.

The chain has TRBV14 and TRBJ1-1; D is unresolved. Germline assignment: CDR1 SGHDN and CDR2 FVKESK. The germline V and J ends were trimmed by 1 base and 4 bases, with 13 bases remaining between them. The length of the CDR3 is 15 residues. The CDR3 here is CASSQVSVGSTEAFF. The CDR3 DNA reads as TGTGCCAGCAGCCAAGTTTCCGTGGGGAGCACTGAAGCTTTCTTT.

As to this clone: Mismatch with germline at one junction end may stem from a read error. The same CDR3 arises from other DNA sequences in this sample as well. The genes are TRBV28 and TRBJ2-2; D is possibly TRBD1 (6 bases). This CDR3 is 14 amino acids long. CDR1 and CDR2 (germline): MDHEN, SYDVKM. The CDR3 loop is CASTGQQNTGELFF. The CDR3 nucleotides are TGTGCCAGCACAGGACAGCAGAACACCGGGGAGCTGTTTTTC.

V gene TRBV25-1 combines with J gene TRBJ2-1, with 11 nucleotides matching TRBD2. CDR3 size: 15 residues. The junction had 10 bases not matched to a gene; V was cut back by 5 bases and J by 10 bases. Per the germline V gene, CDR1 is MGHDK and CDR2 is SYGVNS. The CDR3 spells CASSFSGGAGREQFF. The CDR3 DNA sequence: TGTGCCAGCAGTTTTAGCGGGGGGGCCGGAAGGGAGCAGTTCTTC.

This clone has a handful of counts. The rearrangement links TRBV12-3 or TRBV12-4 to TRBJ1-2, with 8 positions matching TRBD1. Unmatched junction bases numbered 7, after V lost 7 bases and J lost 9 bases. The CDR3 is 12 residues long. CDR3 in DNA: TGTGCCAGCAATACAGGGGGAGGAAGCTACACCTTC. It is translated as CASNTGGGSYTF.

The CDR3 is CASSLNGGASETQYF. The CDR3 DNA reads as TGTGCCAGCAGCTTAAATGGGGGCGCGTCGGAGACCCAGTACTTC. This rearrangement joins TRBV7-2 to TRBJ2-5; D possibly corresponds to TRBD1 (6 bases). Trimming removed 2 bases from V and 5 bases from J, with 15 bases in between. The V gene's germline CDR1 is SGHTA and CDR2 FQGNSA. The CDR3 is 15 amino acids.